This TCR beta chain was observed in a study of shared clonotypes between healthy human individuals. This clone was picked up a small number of times. Its target is unknown. Other DNA variants within this sample encode the same CDR3. General study points: Generation of non-shared clonotypes was less probable than generation of clonotypes shared by all four donors. Some naive CD4 clonotypes, around 5%, turned up in common across several donors.

The CDR3 spans 15 residues. The germline gives CDR1 MNHEY, CDR2 SMNVEV (reference sequence). Germline trimming cut 0 bases from V and 2 bases from J; bases unmatched to any gene: 1. This table comes from immunoSEQ multiplex PCR, and its TCRdb copy is limited to in-frame clones, with some not included. Among over a million clones, 65% to 80% were seen once, and the ten largest hold 1.2% to 1.5%. The donor population consisted of healthy HIV-negative adults with no recent acute infections or vaccinations. Sequenced input: memory CD4+ T cells sorted from blood. Subset described: CD45RA-negative fraction. The chain combines TRBV27 with TRBJ1-2; 9 positions match TRBD1. This clonotype was sampled from a man aged 18 to 30 in good health. The CDR3 protein is CASSLSGTGNYGYTF. For the CDR3, the DNA is TGTGCCAGCAGTTTATCCGGGACAGGGAACTATGGCTACACCTTC.